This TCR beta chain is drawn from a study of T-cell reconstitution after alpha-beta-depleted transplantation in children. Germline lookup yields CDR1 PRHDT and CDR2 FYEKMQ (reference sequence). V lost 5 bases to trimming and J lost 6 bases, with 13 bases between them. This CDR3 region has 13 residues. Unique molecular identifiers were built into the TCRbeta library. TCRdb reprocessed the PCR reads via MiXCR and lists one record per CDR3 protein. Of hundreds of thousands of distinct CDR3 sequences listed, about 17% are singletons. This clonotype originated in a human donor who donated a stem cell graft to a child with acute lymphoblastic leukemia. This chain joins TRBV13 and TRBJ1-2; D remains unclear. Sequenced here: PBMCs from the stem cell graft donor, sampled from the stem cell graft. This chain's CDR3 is CASSGYNRDGYTF. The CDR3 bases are TGTGCCAGCAGCGGCTACAATAGGGATGGCTACACCTTC.